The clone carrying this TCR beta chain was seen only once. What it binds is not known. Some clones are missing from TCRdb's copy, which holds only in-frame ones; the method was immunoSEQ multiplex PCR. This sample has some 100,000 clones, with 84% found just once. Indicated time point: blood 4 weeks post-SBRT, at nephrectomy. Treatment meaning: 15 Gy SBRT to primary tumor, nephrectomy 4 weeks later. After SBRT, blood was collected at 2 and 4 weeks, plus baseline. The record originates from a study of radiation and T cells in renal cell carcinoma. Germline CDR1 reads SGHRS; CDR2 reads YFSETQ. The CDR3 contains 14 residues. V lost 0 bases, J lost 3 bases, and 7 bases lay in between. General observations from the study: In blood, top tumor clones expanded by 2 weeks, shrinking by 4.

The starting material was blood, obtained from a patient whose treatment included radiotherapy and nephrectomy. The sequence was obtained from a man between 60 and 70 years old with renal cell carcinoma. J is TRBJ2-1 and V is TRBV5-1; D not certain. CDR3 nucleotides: TGCGCCAGCAGCTTGGCCGAGAGCTACAATGAGCAGTTCTTC. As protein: CASSLAESYNEQFF.